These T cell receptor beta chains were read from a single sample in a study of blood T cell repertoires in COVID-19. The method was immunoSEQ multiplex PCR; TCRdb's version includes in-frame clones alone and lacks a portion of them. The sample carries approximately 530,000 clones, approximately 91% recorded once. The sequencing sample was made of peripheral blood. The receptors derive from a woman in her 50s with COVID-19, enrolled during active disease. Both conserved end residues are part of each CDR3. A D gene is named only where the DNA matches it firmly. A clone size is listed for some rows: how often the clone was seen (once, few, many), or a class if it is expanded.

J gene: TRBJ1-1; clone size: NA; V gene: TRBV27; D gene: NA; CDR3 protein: CASSFWGVGLNTEAFF; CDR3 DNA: TGTGCCAGCAGTTTTTGGGGGGTGGGGCTGAACACTGAAGCTTTCTTT
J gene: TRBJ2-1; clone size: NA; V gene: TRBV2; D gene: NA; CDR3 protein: CASSGTYNEQFF; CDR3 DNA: TGTGCCAGCAGTGGGACTTACAATGAGCAGTTCTTC
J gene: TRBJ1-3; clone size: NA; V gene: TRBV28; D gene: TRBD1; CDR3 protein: CASSWGQTSGNTIYF; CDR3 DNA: TGTGCCAGCTCCTGGGGACAGACCTCTGGAAACACCATATATTTT
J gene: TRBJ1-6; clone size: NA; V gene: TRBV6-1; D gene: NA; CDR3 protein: CASSEEGASESPLHF; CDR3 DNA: TGTGCCAGCAGTGAAGAAGGGGCATCAGAGTCACCCCTCCACTTT
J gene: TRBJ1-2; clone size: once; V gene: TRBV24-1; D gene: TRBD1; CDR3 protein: CATSDPNQGAGGYTF; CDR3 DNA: TGTGCCACCAGTGACCCGAATCAGGGGGCCGGTGGCTACACCTTC
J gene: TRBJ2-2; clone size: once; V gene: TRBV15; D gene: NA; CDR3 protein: CATSSLLGGALQNTGELFF; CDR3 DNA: TGTGCCACCAGCAGTCTCTTAGGAGGCGCCTTACAGAACACCGGGGAGCTGTTTTTT
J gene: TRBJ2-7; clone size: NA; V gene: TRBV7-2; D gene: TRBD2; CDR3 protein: CASTLSGGAYEQYF; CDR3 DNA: TGTGCCAGCACGCTTAGCGGGGGCGCCTACGAGCAGTACTTC
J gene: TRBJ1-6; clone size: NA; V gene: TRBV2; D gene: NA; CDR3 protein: CASSEGHSSYNSPLHF; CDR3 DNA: TGTGCCAGCAGTGAGGGACACAGCTCCTATAATTCACCCCTCCACTTT
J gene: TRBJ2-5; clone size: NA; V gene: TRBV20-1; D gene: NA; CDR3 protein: CSALFSGTQYF; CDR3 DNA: TGCAGTGCTCTTTTTTCCGGGACCCAGTACTTC
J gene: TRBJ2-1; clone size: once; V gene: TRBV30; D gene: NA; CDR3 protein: CASKVLAPRYNEQFF; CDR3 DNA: TGTGCCTCGAAGGTCCTAGCTCCAAGGTACAATGAGCAGTTCTTC
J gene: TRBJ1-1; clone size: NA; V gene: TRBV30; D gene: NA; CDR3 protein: CAWTKGLTDTEAFF; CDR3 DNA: TGTGCCTGGACCAAGGGACTGACTGACACTGAAGCTTTCTTT
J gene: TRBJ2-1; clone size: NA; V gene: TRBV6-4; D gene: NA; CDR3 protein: CASRSSGSLAQQFF; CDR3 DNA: TGTGCCAGCCGGTCCAGCGGGTCTCTAGCACAGCAGTTCTTC
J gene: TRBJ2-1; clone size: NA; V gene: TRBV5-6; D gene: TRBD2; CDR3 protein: CASSRVSGGPSEQFF; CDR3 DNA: TGTGCCAGCAGCCGGGTGAGCGGGGGGCCCTCGGAGCAGTTCTTC
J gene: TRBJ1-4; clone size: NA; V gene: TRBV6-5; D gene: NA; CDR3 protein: CASHREGEKLFF; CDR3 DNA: TGTGCCAGTCACAGGGAAGGTGAAAAACTGTTTTTT
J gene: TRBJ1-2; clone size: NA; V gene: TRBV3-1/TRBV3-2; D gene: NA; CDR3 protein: CASSQRESLKGGYTF; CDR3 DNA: TGTGCCAGCAGCCAGCGGGAGAGCCTTAAAGGTGGCTACACCTTC
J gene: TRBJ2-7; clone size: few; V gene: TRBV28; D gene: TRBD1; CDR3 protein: CASRDPGQNYEQYF; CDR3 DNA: TGTGCCAGCAGGGACCCGGGACAGAACTACGAGCAGTACTTC
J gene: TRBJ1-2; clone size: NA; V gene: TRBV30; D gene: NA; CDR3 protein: CAWRFRGGDYGYTF; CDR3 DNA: TGTGCCTGGAGATTTCGGGGAGGGGACTATGGCTACACCTTC
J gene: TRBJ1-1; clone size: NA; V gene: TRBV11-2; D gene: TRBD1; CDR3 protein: CASSRGRGRTEAFF; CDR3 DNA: TGTGCCAGCAGCAGGGGCAGGGGGCGAACTGAAGCTTTCTTT
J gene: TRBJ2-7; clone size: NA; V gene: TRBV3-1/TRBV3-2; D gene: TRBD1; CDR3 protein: CASSPQTTGGRYEQYF; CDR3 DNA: TGTGCCAGCAGCCCACAGACGACAGGGGGCAGATACGAGCAGTACTTC
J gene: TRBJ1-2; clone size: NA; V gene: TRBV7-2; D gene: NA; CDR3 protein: CASSLAGEGRPGYTF; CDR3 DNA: TGTGCCAGCAGCTTAGCCGGGGAGGGTCGGCCTGGCTACACCTTC
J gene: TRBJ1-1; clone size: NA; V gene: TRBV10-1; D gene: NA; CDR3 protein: CASRPDRRASLTMWSAFF; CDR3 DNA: TGCGCCAGCAGACCCGACAGGAGAGCGTCTCTCACCATGTGGTCAGCTTTCTTT
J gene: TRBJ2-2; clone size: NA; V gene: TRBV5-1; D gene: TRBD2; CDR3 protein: CASSLRLASSGELFF; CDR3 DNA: TGCGCCAGCAGCTTGAGACTAGCTTCGAGCGGGGAGCTGTTTTTT
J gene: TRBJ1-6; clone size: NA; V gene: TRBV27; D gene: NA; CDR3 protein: CASSLSWGPKPLHF; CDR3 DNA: TGTGCCAGCAGTTTATCGTGGGGCCCCAAACCCCTCCACTTT
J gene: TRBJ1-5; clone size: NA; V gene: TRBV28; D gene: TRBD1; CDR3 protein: CASSSDRVNQPQHF; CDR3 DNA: TGTGCCAGCAGTTCGGACAGGGTCAATCAGCCCCAGCATTTT
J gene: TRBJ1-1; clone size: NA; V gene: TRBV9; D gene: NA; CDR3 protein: CASSVGQQNTEAFF; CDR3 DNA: TGTGCCAGCAGCGTAGGACAGCAGAACACTGAAGCTTTCTTT
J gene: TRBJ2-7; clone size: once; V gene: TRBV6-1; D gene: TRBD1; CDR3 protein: CASSEGTGFRNEQYF; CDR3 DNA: TGTGCCAGCAGTGAAGGGACAGGGTTTCGGAACGAGCAGTACTTC
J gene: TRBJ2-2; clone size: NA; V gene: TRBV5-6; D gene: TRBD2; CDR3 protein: CASSPGLAGANTGELFF; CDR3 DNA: TGTGCCAGCAGCCCGGGACTAGCGGGGGCCAACACCGGGGAGCTGTTTTTT
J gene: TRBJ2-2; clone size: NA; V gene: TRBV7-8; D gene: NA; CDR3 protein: CASSLEAGPGELFF; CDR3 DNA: TGTGCCAGCAGCTTAGAAGCAGGCCCCGGGGAGCTGTTTTTT
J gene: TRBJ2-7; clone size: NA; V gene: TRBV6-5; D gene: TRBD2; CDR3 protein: CATHASGGASYEQYF; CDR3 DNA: TGTGCCACCCACGCCAGCGGGGGGGCGTCCTACGAGCAGTACTTC
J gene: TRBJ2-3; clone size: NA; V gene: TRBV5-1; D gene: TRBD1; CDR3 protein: CASSFQGDNSLTQYF; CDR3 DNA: TGCGCCAGCAGCTTTCAGGGGGACAACTCCTTAACGCAGTATTTT
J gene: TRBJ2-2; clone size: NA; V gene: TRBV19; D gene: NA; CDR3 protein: CASRQLGGPGELFF; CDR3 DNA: TGTGCCAGTCGACAACTTGGCGGGCCCGGGGAGCTGTTTTTT
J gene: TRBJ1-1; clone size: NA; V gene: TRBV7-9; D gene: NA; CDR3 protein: CASSLGPTEAFF; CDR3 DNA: TGTGCCAGCAGCTTAGGGCCCACTGAAGCTTTCTTT
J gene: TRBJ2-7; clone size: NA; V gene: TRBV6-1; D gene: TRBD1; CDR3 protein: CASSDRGLYEQYF; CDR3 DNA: TGTGCCAGCAGTGACAGGGGGCTCTACGAGCAGTACTTC
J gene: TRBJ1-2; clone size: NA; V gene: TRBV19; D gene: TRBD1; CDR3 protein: CASSGQGLNYGYTF; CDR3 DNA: TGTGCCAGTAGTGGACAGGGGTTGAACTATGGCTACACCTTC
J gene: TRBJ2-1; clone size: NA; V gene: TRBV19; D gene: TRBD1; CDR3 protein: CASRGLGTAYNEQFF; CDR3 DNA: TGTGCCAGTAGGGGGCTGGGGACAGCCTACAATGAGCAGTTCTTC
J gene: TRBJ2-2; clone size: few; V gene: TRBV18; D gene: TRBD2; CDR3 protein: CASSPLAATGELFF; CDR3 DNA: TGTGCCAGCTCACCGCTAGCGGCCACCGGGGAGCTGTTTTTT
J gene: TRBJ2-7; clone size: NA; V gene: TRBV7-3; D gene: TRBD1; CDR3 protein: CASSPTGTGPYEQYF; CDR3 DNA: TGTGCCAGCAGTCCTACTGGGACAGGGCCCTACGAGCAGTACTTC
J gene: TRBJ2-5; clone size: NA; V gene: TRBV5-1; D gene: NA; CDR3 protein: CASFLPGDGETQYF; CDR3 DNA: TGCGCCAGCTTCCTTCCGGGAGACGGAGAGACCCAGTACTTC
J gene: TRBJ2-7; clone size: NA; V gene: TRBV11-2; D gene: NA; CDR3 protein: CASSRSPSSYEQYF; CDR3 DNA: TGTGCCAGCAGCCGCTCTCCGAGCTCCTACGAGCAGTACTTC
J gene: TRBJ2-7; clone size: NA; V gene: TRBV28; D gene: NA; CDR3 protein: CATKTLGTYEQYF; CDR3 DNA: TGTGCCACCAAGACTCTTGGAACCTACGAGCAGTACTTC
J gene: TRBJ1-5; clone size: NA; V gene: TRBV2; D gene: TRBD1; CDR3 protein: CASSLRSGGVQPQHF; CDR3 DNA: TGTGCCAGCAGTCTAAGGTCAGGGGGCGTACAGCCCCAGCATTTT
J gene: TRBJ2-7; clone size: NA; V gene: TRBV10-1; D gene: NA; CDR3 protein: CASSMAGRTYEQYF; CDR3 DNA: TGCGCCAGCAGTATGGCGGGCCGCACCTACGAGCAGTACTTC
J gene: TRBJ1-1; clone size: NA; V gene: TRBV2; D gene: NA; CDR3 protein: CASRTGQEAFF; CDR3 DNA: TGTGCCAGCAGAACGGGACAAGAGGCTTTCTTT
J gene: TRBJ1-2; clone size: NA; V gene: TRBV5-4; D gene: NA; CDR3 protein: CASSLPTADGYTF; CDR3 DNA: TGTGCCAGCAGCTTACCGACAGCTGATGGCTACACCTTC
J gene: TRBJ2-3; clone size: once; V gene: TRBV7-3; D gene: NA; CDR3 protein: CASSLLASSTDTQYF; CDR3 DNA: TGTGCCAGCAGCCTTCTAGCGTCTAGCACAGATACGCAGTATTTT